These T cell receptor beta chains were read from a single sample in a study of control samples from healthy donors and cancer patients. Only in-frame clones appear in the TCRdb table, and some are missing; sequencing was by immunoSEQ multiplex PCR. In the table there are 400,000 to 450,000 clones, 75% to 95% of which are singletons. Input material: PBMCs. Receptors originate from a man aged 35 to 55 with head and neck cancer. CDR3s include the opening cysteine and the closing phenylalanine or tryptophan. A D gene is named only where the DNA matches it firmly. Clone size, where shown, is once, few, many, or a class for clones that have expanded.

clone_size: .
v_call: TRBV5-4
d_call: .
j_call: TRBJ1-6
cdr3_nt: TGTGCCAGCAGTAACCGGGACATCAATAATTCACCCCTCCACTTT
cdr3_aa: CASSNRDINNSPLHF

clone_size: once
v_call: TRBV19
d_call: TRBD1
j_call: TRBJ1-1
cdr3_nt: TGTGCCAGTAGTATAGTCACAGGGGGCACTGAAGCTTTCTTT
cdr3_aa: CASSIVTGGTEAFF

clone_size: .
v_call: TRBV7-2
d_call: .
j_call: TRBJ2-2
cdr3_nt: TGTGCCAGCAGCTTACGGCCCGCCGCGAACACCGGGGAGCTGTTTTTT
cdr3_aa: CASSLRPAANTGELFF

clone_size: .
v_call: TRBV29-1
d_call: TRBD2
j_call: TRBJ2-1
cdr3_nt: TGCAGCGTTGAGGGGCTAGCGGGAGGGGTAAGCTCCTACAATGAGCAGTTCTTC
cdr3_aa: CSVEGLAGGVSSYNEQFF

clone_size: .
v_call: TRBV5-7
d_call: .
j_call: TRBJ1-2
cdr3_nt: TGTGCCAGCAGCCCCGACGGGGAGGGAGCCACTAACTATGGCTACACCTTC
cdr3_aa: CASSPDGEGATNYGYTF

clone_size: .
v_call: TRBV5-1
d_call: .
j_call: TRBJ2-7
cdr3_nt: TGCGCCAGCAGTCCCGAGGTGGCGGCTACCTACGAGCAGTACTTC
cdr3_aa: CASSPEVAATYEQYF

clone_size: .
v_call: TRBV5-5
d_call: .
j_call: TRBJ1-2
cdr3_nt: TGTGCCAGCAGCTTGGCCGGGGATGGCTACACCTTC
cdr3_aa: CASSLAGDGYTF

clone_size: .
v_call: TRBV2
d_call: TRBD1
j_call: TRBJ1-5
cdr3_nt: TGTGCCAGCAGTGAGGGGGGCTTTCAGGGGGTCGATCAGCCCCAGCATTTT
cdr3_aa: CASSEGGFQGVDQPQHF

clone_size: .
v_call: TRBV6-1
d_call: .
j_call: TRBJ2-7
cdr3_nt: TGTGCCAGCAGTGAATCGGCCCCCTCCGTCGGGGAGCAGTACTTC
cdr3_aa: CASSESAPSVGEQYF

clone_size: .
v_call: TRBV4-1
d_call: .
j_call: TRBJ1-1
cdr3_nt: TGCGCCAGCAGCCAAGTCGATTGGGCAGGGATGAACACTGAAGCTTTCTTT
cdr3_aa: CASSQVDWAGMNTEAFF

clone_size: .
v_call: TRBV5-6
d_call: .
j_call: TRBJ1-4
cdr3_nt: TGTGCCAGCAGTCAAGGGGCCCTTAATGAAAAACTGTTTTTT
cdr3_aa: CASSQGALNEKLFF

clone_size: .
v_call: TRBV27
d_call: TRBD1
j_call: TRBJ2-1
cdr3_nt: TGTGCCAGCAGTGGGTGGGGCACGGGACAGGGGGCGGGGGAGCAGTTCTTC
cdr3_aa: CASSGWGTGQGAGEQFF

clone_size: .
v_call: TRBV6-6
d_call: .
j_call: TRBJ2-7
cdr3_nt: TGTGCCAGCAGTTACCAGGACAGTTACTACGAGCAGTACTTC
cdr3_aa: CASSYQDSYYEQYF

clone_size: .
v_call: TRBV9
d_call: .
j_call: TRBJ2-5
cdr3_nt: TGTGCCAGCAGAGGGGGAGGGCGTGGAGAGACCCAGTACTTC
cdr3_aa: CASRGGGRGETQYF

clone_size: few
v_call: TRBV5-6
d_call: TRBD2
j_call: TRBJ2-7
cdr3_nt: TGTGCCAGCAGCCCCCGGGGAGCGGGGGGTCTTTACGAGCAGTACTTC
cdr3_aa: CASSPRGAGGLYEQYF

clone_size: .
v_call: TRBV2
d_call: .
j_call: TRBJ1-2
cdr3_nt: TGTGCCAGCAGAGGAACAGGATTCTATGGCTACACCTTC
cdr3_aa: CASRGTGFYGYTF

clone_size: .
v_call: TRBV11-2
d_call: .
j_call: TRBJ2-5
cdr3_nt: TGTGCCAGCAGCGGGCGGACGGGTCAGTCGGCCCAGTACTTC
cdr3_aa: CASSGRTGQSAQYF

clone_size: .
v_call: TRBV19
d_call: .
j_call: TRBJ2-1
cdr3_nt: TGTGCCAGACTACACGGTAGGGATCCCAATGAGCAGTTCTTC
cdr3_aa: CARLHGRDPNEQFF

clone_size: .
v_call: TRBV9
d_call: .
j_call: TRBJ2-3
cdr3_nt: TGTGCCAGCAGCTTACGAAGTAGGCAAGATACGCAGTATTTT
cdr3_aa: CASSLRSRQDTQYF

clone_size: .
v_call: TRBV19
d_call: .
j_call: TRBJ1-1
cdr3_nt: TGTGCCAGTAGTGCGTCCCAGGGCAGGGTAAAAAACACTGAAGCTTTCTTT
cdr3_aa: CASSASQGRVKNTEAFF

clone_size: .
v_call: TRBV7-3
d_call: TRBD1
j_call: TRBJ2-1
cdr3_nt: TGTGCCAGCAGCCTGGACGGGACAGGGCTATACAATGAGCAGTTCTTC
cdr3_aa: CASSLDGTGLYNEQFF

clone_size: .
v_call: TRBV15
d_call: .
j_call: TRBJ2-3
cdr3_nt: TGTGCCACCAGCGAGGGACGGATCGACGATACGCAGTATTTT
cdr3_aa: CATSEGRIDDTQYF

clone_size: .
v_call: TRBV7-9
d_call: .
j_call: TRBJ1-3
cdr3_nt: TGTGCCAGCAGCCTCCGGGACACACTCTCTGGAAACACCATATATTTT
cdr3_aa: CASSLRDTLSGNTIYF

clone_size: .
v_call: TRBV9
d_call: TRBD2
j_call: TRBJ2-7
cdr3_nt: TGTGCCAGCAGCCCCGGGACTAGCGGGAGGTACGAGCAGTACTTC
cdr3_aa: CASSPGTSGRYEQYF

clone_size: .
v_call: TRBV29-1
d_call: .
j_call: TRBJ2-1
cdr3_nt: TGCAGCGTTGATAGGGATTTCGGGGTCAATGAGCAGTTCTTC
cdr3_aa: CSVDRDFGVNEQFF

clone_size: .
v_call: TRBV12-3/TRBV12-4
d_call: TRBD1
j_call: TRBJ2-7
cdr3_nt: TGTGCCAGCAGTTTAGGGACAGGGCGGGTGTACTTC
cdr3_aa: CASSLGTGRVYF

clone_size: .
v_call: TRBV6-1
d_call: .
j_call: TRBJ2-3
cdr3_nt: TGTGCCAGCAGTGAGTGGCCTCTTCCGGGCACAGATACGCAGTATTTT
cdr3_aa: CASSEWPLPGTDTQYF

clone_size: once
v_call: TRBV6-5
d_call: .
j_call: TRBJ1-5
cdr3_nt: TGTACAGTTACCGGCAGGACGCATCAGCCCCAGCATTTT
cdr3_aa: CTVTGRTHQPQHF

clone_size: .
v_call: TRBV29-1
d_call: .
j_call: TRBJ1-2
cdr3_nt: TGCAGCGTTTTAGCCCCAACCAGGGGCTACACCTTC
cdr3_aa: CSVLAPTRGYTF

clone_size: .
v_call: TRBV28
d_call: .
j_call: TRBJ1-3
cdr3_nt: TGTGCCAGCAGCGCCAGCGGCGGCGACACCATATATTTT
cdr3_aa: CASSASGGDTIYF

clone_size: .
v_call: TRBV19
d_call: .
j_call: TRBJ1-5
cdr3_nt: TGTGCCAGTAGTATTACCGGGGCGAGCAATCAGCCCCAGCATTTT
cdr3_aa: CASSITGASNQPQHF

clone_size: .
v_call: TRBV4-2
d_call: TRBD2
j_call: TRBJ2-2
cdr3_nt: TGTGCCAGCAGCTCCCGGGGTAGCGGGGGCCAGGATCCCGGGGAGCTGTTTTTT
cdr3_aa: CASSSRGSGGQDPGELFF

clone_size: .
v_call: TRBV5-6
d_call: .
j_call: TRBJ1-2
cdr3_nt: TGTGCCAGCAGCCATGGGCTTAAGGATGGCTACACCTTC
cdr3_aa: CASSHGLKDGYTF

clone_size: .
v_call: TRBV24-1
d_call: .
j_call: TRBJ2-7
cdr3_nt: TGTGCCACCAGTGATGGGGGTTCCTACGAGCAGTACTTC
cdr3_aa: CATSDGGSYEQYF

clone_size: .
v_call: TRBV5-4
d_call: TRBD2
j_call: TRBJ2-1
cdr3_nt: TGTGCCAGCAGCAACCTAGCGGGAGAACTATACAATGAGCAGTTCTTC
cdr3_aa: CASSNLAGELYNEQFF

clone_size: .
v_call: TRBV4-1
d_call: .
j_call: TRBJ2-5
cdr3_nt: TGCGCCAGCAGCCAAGATTCCCAGTCGGAGACCCAGTACTTC
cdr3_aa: CASSQDSQSETQYF

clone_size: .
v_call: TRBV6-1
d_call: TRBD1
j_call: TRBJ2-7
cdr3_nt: TGTGCCAGCAGTGAAGACTTGACAGGGCTCGAGCAGTACTTC
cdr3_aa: CASSEDLTGLEQYF

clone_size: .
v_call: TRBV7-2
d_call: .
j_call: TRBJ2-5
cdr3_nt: TGTGCCAGCAGCTTAGACAGGGCCCAAGAGACCCAGTACTTC
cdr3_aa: CASSLDRAQETQYF

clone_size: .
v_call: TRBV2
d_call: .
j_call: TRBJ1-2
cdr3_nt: TGTGCCAGCAGTGCACCGGACAGCTCCTATGGCTACACCTTC
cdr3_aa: CASSAPDSSYGYTF

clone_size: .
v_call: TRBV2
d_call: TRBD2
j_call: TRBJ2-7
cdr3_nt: TGTGCCGGCAAAGCGGGGGGGGACGAGCAGTACTTC
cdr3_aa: CAGKAGGDEQYF

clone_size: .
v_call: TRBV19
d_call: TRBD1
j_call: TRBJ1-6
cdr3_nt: TGTGCCAGTAAGGCGGACAGGGGTAATTCACCCCTCCACTTT
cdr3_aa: CASKADRGNSPLHF

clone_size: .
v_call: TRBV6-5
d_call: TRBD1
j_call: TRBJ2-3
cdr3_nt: TGTGCCACCGGGACAGGGATTACAGATACGCAGTATTTT
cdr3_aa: CATGTGITDTQYF

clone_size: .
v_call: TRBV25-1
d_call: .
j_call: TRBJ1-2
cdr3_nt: TGTGCCAGCAGTGAAGTGGGGCAGCCCTATGGCTACACCTTC
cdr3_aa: CASSEVGQPYGYTF

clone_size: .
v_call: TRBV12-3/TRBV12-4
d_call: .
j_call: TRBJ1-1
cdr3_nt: TGTGCCAGCAGTTTTGGCAGTTCTAAAGCTTTCTTT
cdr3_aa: CASSFGSSKAFF

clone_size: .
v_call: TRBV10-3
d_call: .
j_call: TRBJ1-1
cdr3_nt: TGTGCCACGCGCCTCGGGAACACTGAAGCTTTCTTT
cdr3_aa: CATRLGNTEAFF

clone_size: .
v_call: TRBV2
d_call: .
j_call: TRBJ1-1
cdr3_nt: TGTGCCAGCAGAGCACAGTTCATGAACACTGAAGCTTTCTTT
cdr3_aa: CASRAQFMNTEAFF

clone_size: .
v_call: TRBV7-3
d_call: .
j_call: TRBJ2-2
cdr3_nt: TGTGCCAGCAGCCCAGGGGCCGGGGAGCTGTTTTTT
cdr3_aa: CASSPGAGELFF

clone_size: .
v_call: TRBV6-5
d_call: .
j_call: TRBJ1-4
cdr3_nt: TGTGCCAGCAGCTCCGACGGAAAACTGTTTTTT
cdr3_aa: CASSSDGKLFF

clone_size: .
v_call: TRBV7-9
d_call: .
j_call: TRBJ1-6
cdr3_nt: TGTGCCAGCCCCCAGGGGCTCGAAGATAATTCACCCCTCCACTTT
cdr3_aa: CASPQGLEDNSPLHF

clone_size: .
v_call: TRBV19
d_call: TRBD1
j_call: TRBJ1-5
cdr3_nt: TGTGCCAGTCACCGGGACAGAGGTCAGCCCCAGCATTTT
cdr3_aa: CASHRDRGQPQHF

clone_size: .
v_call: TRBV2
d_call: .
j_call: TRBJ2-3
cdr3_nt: TGTGCCAGCAGTGAGTTTATCACAGATACGCAGTATTTT
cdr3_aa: CASSEFITDTQYF

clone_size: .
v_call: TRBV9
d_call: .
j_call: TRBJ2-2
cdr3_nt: TGTGCCAGCAGCCCGGGGGCAAGCCGCTCGGCCGGGGAGCTGTTTTTT
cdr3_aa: CASSPGASRSAGELFF

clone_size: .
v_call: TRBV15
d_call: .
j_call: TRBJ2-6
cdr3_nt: TGTGCCACCAGCAGAGATTTAACCAACTCTGGGGCCAACGTCCTGACTTTC
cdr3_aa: CATSRDLTNSGANVLTF